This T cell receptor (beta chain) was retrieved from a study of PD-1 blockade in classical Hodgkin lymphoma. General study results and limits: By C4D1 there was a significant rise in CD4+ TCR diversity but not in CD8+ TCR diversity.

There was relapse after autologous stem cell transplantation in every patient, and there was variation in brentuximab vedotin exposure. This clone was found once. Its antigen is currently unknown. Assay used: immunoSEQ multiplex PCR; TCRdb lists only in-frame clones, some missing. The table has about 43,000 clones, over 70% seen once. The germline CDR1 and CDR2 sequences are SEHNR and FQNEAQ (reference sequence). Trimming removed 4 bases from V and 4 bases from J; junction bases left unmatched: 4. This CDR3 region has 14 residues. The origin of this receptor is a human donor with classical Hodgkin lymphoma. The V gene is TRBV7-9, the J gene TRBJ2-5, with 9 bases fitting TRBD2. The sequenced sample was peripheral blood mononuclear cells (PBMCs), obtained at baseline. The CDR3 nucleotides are TGTGCCAGCAGCTCCATAGCGGGGGCAGAGACCCAGTACTTC. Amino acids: CASSSIAGAETQYF.